The 8 T cell receptor beta chains given below trace back to one sample, sequenced in a study of T-cell memory formation after mild COVID-19. From the 5' RACE reads, TCRdb called clonotypes with MiXCR, one entry per CDR3 protein. The repertoire consists of about 440,000 distinct CDR3 sequences, with approximately 20% occurring once and the leading ten covering 7.5% to 9.5%. The material sequenced was PBMCs or a T cell subset sorted from them (not recorded which). The receptors come from an adult woman who had mild COVID-19 (a few samples of this study predate the infection). Cell type and time point are not known.

This clonotype turned up a few times. The rearrangement joins TRBV18 to TRBJ2-5; 10 bases are a match to TRBD1. From germline, CDR1 is KGHSH and CDR2 LQKENI. The CDR3 sequence is 16 residues long. V was clipped by 3 bases and J by 4 bases; unmatched bases: 8. This CDR3 reads CASSPQGQGVGETQYF. CDR3 bases: TGTGCCAGCTCACCCCAAGGACAGGGGGTAGGAGAGACCCAGTACTTC. Full variable domain (remainder filled in from reference TRBV18 and TRBJ2-5): NAGVMQNPRHLVRRRGQEARLRCSPMKGHSHVYWYRQLPEEGLKFMVYLQKENIIDESGMPKERFSAEFPKEGPSILRIQQVVRGDSAAYFCASSPQGQGVGETQYFGPGTRLLVL.

In this sample, this clonotype turned up a few times. This chain connects TRBV5-1 to TRBJ2-1; D may be TRBD2 (6 bases). The CDR3 runs 11 residues. V was shortened by 4 bases and J by 10 bases, with 9 bases between the two germline ends. Germline-derived CDR1 and CDR2 are SGHRS and YFSETQ. CDR3 residues: CASSVRGEQFF. CDR3 bases: TGCGCCAGCAGCGTTCGGGGGGAGCAGTTCTTC.

J is TRBJ2-1 and V is TRBV18; 7 positions match TRBD2. Germline V gene lookup returns CDR1 KGHSH and CDR2 LQKENI. This CDR3 spans 15 amino acids. J lost 9 bases, V lost 2 bases, and 10 bases had no gene match. The CDR3 region is CASSPDRDYQTEQFF. Written as DNA, the CDR3 is TGTGCCAGCTCACCAGATCGGGACTACCAAACTGAGCAGTTCTTC.

This clonotype was recorded a few times. CDR3 loop: CASWGGSYEQYF. The CDR3 DNA sequence: TGTGCCTCTTGGGGAGGCTCCTACGAGCAGTACTTC. The rearrangement uses TRBV7-9 and TRBJ2-7; the D gene is possibly TRBD2 (6 bases). V lost 11 bases, J lost 0 bases, and 11 bases lay in between. Germline assignment: CDR1 SEHNR and CDR2 FQNEAQ (reference sequence). CDR3 size: 12 residues. The variable domain in full, with the rest retrieved from reference TRBV7-9 and TRBJ2-7, is DTGVSQNPRHKITKRGQNVTFRCDPISEHNRLYWYRQTLGQGPEFLTYFQNEAQLEKSRLLSDRFSAERPKGSFSTLEIQRTEQGDSAMYLCASWGGSYEQYFGPGTRLTVT.

Concerning this clonotype: A junction end diverges from the germline sequence, so it may reflect a read error. The CDR3 loop is CASSLLAASMNTEDFF. The CDR3 nucleotides read TGCGCCAGCAGCTTGCTAGCAGCTTCCATGAACACTGAAGATTTCTTT. The chain employs TRBV5-1 and TRBJ1-1; D uncertain. This CDR3 is 16 amino acids long. Germline lookup yields CDR1 SGHRS and CDR2 YFSETQ.

The chain links TRBV14 to TRBJ2-1; D gene uncertain. V lost 3 bases to trimming and J lost 6 bases, with 9 bases between them. Germline V gene data show CDR1 as SGHDN and CDR2 as FVKESK. The CDR3 consists of 13 residues. CDR3: CASSQPPLNEQFF. DNA for the CDR3: TGTGCCAGCAGCCAGCCTCCTCTCAATGAGCAGTTCTTC.

This clonotype occurred a few times. V and J are TRBV5-1 and TRBJ2-5; 10 bases map to TRBD2. Per the germline V gene, CDR1 is SGHRS and CDR2 is YFSETQ. The junction had 5 bases not matched to a gene; V was cut back by 4 bases and J by 2 bases. This CDR3 has 15 residues. The CDR3 protein is CASSPGLASQETQYF. In DNA form, the CDR3 reads TGCGCCAGCAGCCCGGGACTAGCGTCACAAGAGACCCAGTACTTC.

This chain joins TRBV5-1 and TRBJ2-1, with D maybe TRBD2 (6 bases). V was trimmed by 3 bases and J by 8 bases, leaving 12 bases between them. The CDR3 sequence is 13 residues long. The germline V gene has CDR1 SGHRS and CDR2 YFSETQ. The CDR3 coding sequence is TGCGCCAGCAGCTGGGGAGGTGGGGATGAGCAGTTCTTC. This gives the protein CASSWGGGDEQFF.